These 12 T cell receptor beta chains came from one sample sequenced in a study of OX40 agonist ivuxolimab in advanced cancers. Generated by immunoSEQ multiplex PCR, the TCRdb table keeps only in-frame clones and is missing some. Of about 79,000 clones listed, under 85% are singletons. The sample in question was CD4+ or CD8+ T cells sorted from blood, obtained in a trial of the OX40 agonist ivuxolimab. These receptors all come from an adult with an advanced solid tumor such as melanoma, head and neck, liver or kidney cancer.

CDR3 in DNA: TGCGCCAGCAGCTTGGGGGTCAGCAGTGGTGAAAAACTGTTTTTT. Residues: CASSLGVSSGEKLFF. V and J are TRBV5-1 and TRBJ1-4; D is undetermined. V was pared by 0 bases and J by 7 bases, with 13 bases between. CDR3 length: 15 residues. Germline V CDR1 and CDR2: SGHRS, YFSETQ.

The chain carries TRBV5-5 and TRBJ1-1; 8 nucleotides align to TRBD1. The trim removed 2 bases at V and 3 bases at J, leaving 6 bases unmatched. Germline V CDR1 and CDR2: SGHKS, YYEKEE (reference sequence). The CDR3 extends over 15 amino acids. CDR3 sequence (DNA): TGTGCCAGCAGCTTTTGGGGCAGGGGGCACACTGAAGCTTTCTTT. This codes for CASSFWGRGHTEAFF.

The V call is TRBV6-5, the J call TRBJ2-2; 8 positions match TRBD1. The V and J ends lost 4 bases and 2 bases, in that order; junction bases with no gene match: 3. The CDR3 consists of 15 residues. Germline V gene lookup returns CDR1 MNHEY and CDR2 SVGAGI. The CDR3 sequence is CASSSDRGNTGELFF. DNA of the CDR3: TGTGCCAGCAGTTCCGACAGGGGAAACACCGGGGAGCTGTTTTTT.

The chain is built from TRBV5-4 and TRBJ2-7; 8 bases align to TRBD1. J lost 5 bases, V lost 1 base, and 2 bases had no gene match. The CDR3 sequence is 13 residues long. In germline, CDR1 is SGHNT, CDR2 YYREEE (reference sequence). The CDR3: CASSLTQGDEQYF. The CDR3 DNA is TGTGCCAGCAGCTTGACACAGGGGGACGAGCAGTACTTC.

This clone was counted a few times. V and J are TRBV2 and TRBJ2-7, with D maybe TRBD1 (6 bases). From germline, CDR1 is SNHLY and CDR2 FYNNEI. This CDR3 has 15 amino acids. The V end was cut by 3 bases, the J end by 2 bases, with 14 bases between. This CDR3 is CASSDWGTTTYEQYF. The CDR3 nucleotides read TGTGCCAGCAGTGATTGGGGGACAACTACCTACGAGCAGTACTTC.

The chain uses TRBV19 and TRBJ1-5; no clear D gene. The length of the CDR3 is 14 residues. Trimming pared 6 bases from V and 5 bases from J, leaving 14 bases between. The germline V gene encodes CDR1 LNHDA and CDR2 SQIVND (reference sequence). The CDR3 spells CASSGSRLYQPQHF. The CDR3 region has the DNA TGTGCCAGTAGCGGGTCTCGGCTGTATCAGCCCCAGCATTTT.

V and J are TRBV5-1 and TRBJ2-5; 9 bases agree with TRBD1. J lost 3 bases, V lost 4 bases, and 4 bases had no gene match. The CDR3 spans 14 residues. Germline-derived CDR1 and CDR2 are SGHRS and YFSETQ. The chain's CDR3 is CASSLDRGKETQYF. DNA of the CDR3: TGCGCCAGCAGCCTGGACAGGGGCAAAGAGACCCAGTACTTC.

The chain carries TRBV6-1 and TRBJ1-2, with D uncertain. CDR1 is MNHNS and CDR2 is SASEGT in the germline V gene. The CDR3 has 15 amino acids. Trimming removed 1 base from V and 2 bases from J, with 11 bases in between. The CDR3 DNA sequence: TGTGCCAGCAGTGAAGTCATTCCCCTGAACTATGGCTACACCTTC. Protein product: CASSEVIPLNYGYTF.

This clone was detected only once. The chain links TRBV9 to TRBJ2-6, with unresolved D. Germline-derived CDR1 and CDR2 are SGDLS and YYNGEE. V lost 3 bases and J 0 bases, leaving 10 bases between the germline ends. The CDR3 is made up of 16 amino acids. The CDR3 DNA reads TGTGCCAGCAGCGAGGCCAACCACTCTGGGGCCAACGTCCTGACTTTC. It yields the protein CASSEANHSGANVLTF.

The chain's CDR3 is CSVPPPGGRQETQYF. The CDR3 region has the DNA TGCAGCGTCCCGCCGCCGGGGGGGAGACAAGAGACCCAGTACTTC. The rearrangement joins TRBV29-1 to TRBJ2-5; 8 bases match TRBD2. Germline V gives CDR1 SQVTM, CDR2 ANQGSEA. This CDR3 has 15 residues. Trimming took 6 bases from V and 2 from J; bases not matched to a gene: 11.

The rearrangement links TRBV6-1 to TRBJ1-2; TRBD1 matches at 8 bases. The junction had 3 bases not matched to a gene; V was cut back by 3 bases and J by 0 bases. The CDR3 contains 15 residues. CDR1 is MNHNS and CDR2 is SASEGT in the germline V gene. The CDR3: CASSDGTGPNYGYTF. In DNA form, the CDR3 reads TGTGCCAGCAGTGACGGGACAGGCCCTAACTATGGCTACACCTTC.

This chain connects TRBV14 to TRBJ1-1, with D perhaps matching TRBD1 (5 bases). Trimming left V 4 bases short and J 0 bases short, with 18 bases between. The CDR3 is made up of 17 amino acids. Germline V gene sequence: CDR1 SGHDN, CDR2 FVKESK. In DNA, the CDR3 is TGTGCCAGCAGCCCAACCGGGACCGTCATAATGAACACTGAAGCTTTCTTT. It codes for CASSPTGTVIMNTEAFF. The full variable domain, with the rest looked up from reference TRBV14 and TRBJ1-1, is EAGVTQFPSHSVIEKGQTVTLRCDPISGHDNLYWYRRVMGKEIKFLLHFVKESKQDESGMPNNRFLAERTGGTYSTLKVQPAELEDSGVYFCASSPTGTVIMNTEAFFGQGTRLTVV.